This T cell receptor beta chain was captured by sequencing in a study of identical twins. This clonotype was detected only a few times. Its target is not known. From the 5' RACE reads, TCRdb called clonotypes with MiXCR, one entry per CDR3 protein. The sample shows 300,000 to 350,000 distinct CDR3 sequences, 12% of them seen only once. Looked up from germline, CDR1 is LGHDT and CDR2 is YNNKEL (reference sequence). The trim removed 7 bases at V and 7 bases at J, leaving 12 bases unmatched. CDR3 size: 15 residues. Healthy Caucasians supplied all donations. Broader study findings: Insertions were fewer in abundant cord blood beta clonotypes, whereas memory repertoires showed none of this pattern.

Another study also made use of these data, one on yellow fever vaccine responses in identical twins.

This chain joins TRBV3-1 and TRBJ2-1, with 8 nucleotides matching TRBD2. The source material was CD8+ T cells sorted from blood. The source is a woman between 18 and 29 years old in good health. CDR3 loop: CASTDLLADRNEQFF. CDR3 coding DNA: TGTGCCAGCACCGATTTACTAGCGGATCGAAATGAGCAGTTCTTC.